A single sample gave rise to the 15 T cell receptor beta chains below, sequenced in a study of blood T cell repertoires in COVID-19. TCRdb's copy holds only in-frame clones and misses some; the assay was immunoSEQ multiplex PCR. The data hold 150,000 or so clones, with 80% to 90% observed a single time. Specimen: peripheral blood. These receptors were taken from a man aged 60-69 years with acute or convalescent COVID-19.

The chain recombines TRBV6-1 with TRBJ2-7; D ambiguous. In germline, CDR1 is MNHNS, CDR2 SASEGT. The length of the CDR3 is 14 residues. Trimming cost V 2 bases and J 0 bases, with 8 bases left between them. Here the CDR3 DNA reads TGTGCCAGCAGTGAACAGGCCAGCTCCTACGAGCAGTACTTC. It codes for CASSEQASSYEQYF.

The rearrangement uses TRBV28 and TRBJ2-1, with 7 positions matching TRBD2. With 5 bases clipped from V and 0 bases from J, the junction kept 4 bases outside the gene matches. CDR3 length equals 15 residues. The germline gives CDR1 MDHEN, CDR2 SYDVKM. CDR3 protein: CASSEPGGSYNEQFF. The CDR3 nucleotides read TGTGCCAGCAGTGAACCGGGGGGCTCCTACAATGAGCAGTTCTTC.

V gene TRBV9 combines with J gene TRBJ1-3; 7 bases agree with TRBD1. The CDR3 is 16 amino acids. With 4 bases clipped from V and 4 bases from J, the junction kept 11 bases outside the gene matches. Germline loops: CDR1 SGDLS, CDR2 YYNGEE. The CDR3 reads CASSTSTGAFGNTIYF. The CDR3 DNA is TGTGCCAGCAGCACCTCAACAGGGGCGTTCGGAAACACCATATATTTT.

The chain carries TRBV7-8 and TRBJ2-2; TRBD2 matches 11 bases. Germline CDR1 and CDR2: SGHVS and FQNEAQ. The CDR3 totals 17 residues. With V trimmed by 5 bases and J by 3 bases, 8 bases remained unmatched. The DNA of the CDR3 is TGTGCCAGCAGCACCCCTGGGACTAGCGGATACACCGGGGAGCTGTTTTTT. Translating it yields CASSTPGTSGYTGELFF.

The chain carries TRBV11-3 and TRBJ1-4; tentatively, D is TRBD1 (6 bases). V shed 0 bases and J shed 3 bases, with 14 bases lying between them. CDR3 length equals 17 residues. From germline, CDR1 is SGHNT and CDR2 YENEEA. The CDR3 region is CASSLDYRAGPNEKLFF. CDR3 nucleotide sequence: TGTGCCAGCAGCTTAGATTACAGGGCAGGCCCTAATGAAAAACTGTTTTTT.

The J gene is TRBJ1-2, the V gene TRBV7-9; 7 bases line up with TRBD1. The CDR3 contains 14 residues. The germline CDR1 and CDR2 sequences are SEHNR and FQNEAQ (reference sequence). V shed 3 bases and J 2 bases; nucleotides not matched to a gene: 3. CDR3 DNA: TGTGCCAGCAGCTTGGCAGGGGGAAACTATGGCTACACCTTC. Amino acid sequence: CASSLAGGNYGYTF. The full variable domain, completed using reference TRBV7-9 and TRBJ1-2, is DTGVSQNPRHKITKRGQNVTFRCDPISEHNRLYWYRQTLGQGPEFLTYFQNEAQLEKSRLLSDRFSAERPKGSFSTLEIQRTEQGDSAMYLCASSLAGGNYGYTFGSGTRLTVV.

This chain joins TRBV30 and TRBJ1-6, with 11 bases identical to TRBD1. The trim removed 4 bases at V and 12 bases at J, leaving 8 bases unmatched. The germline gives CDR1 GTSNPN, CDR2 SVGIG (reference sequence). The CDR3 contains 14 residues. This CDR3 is CAWTYKGQGVPLHF. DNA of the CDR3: TGTGCCTGGACCTACAAGGGACAGGGGGTACCCCTCCACTTT.

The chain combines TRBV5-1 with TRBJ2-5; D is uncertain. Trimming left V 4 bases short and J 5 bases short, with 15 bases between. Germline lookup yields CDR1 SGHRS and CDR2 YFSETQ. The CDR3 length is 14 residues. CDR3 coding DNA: TGCGCCAGCAGCCTAGAGACTGGCGTGGAGACCCAGTACTTC. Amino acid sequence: CASSLETGVETQYF.

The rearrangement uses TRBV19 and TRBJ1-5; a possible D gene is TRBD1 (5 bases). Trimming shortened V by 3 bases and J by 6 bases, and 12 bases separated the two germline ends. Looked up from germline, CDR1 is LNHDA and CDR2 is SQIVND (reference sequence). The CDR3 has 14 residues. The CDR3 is CASSIGGPSQPQHF. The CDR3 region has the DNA TGTGCCAGTAGTATCGGGGGACCCAGTCAGCCCCAGCATTTT.

The CDR3 here is CASSFRAHGYNEQFF. CDR3 bases: TGTGCCAGCAGTTTCAGGGCCCACGGGTACAATGAGCAGTTCTTC. The genes are TRBV6-2 or TRBV6-3 and TRBJ2-1, with a weak D call TRBD1 (5 bases). Trimming took off 4 bases at V and 4 bases at J, with 14 bases between the two ends. This CDR3 has 15 residues. CDR1 is MNHEY and CDR2 is SVGEGT in the germline V gene.

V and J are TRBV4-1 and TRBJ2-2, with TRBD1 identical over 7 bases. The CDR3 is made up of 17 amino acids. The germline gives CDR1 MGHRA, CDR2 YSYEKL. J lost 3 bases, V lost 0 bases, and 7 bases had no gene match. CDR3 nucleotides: TGCGCCAGCAGCCAAGATGCCCGGGACAGTTACACCGGGGAGCTGTTTTTT. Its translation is CASSQDARDSYTGELFF.

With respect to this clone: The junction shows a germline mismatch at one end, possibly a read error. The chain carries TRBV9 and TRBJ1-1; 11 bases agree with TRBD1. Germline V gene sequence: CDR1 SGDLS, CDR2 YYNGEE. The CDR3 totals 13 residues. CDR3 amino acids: CASSPYRTGGWAF. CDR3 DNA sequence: TGTGCCAGCAGCCCTTACCGGACAGGGGGCTGGGCCTTT.

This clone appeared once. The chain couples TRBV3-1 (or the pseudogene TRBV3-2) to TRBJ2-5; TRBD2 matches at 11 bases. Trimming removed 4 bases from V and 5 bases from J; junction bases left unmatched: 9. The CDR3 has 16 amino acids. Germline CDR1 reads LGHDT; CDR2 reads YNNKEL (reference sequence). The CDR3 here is CASSPASGRREETQYF. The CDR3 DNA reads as TGTGCCAGCAGCCCTGCTAGCGGGAGGAGAGAGGAGACCCAGTACTTC.

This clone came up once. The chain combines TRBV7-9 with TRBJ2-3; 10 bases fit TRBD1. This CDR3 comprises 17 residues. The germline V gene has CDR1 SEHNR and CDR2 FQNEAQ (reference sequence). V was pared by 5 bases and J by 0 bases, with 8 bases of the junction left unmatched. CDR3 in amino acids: CASSQPGTGVSTDTQYF. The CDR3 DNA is TGTGCCAGCAGCCAACCCGGGACAGGGGTTAGCACAGATACGCAGTATTTT.

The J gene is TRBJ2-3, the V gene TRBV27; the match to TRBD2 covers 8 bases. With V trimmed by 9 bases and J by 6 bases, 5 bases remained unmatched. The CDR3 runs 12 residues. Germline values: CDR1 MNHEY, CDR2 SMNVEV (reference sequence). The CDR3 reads CASRSGSDTQYF. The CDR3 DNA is TGTGCCAGTCGGAGCGGGAGCGATACGCAGTATTTT.